The rows below give T cell receptor beta chains drawn from one sample of a study of T-cell memory formation after mild COVID-19. TCRdb redid the calling of the 5' RACE reads with MiXCR, one entry per CDR3 protein. The sample yields fewer than 550,000 distinct CDR3 sequences, approximately 20% seen once. Sequenced material: PBMCs or a T cell subset sorted from them (not recorded which). Every receptor here comes from an adult woman who had mild COVID-19 (a few samples of this study predate the infection). Cell type and time point are not known. CDR3s include the opening cysteine and the closing phenylalanine or tryptophan. A D gene is named only where the DNA matches it firmly. Clone size is given for some rows only: seen once, a few or many times, or a class if the clone is expanded.

TRBJ1-4 | TRBV7-9 | - | few | 17 | TGTGCCAGCAGCCTATGGGCCCCGGCCGCCGGGGGGGAAAAACTGTTTTTT | CASSLWAPAAGGEKLFF
TRBJ2-1 | TRBV7-9 | TRBD2 | - | 16 | TGTGCCAGCAGCTTAGGGGCGGGAGTCTCCTACAATGAGCAGTTCTTC | CASSLGAGVSYNEQFF
TRBJ2-2 | TRBV5-6 | - | - | 15 | TGTGCCAGCAGCTTTCCAGGGGCACAAACCGGGGAGCTGTTTTTT | CASSFPGAQTGELFF
TRBJ2-3 | TRBV20-1 | - | - | 14 | TGCAGTGCTAGTCCCCAAGAGGGCGGCTTTACGCAGTATTTT | CSASPQEGGFTQYF
TRBJ1-2 | TRBV7-9 | - | few | 16 | TGTGCCAGCAGCTTAGCGCTGTCAGAATTTAACTATGGCTACACCTTC | CASSLALSEFNYGYTF
TRBJ2-2 | TRBV5-1 | - | - | 17 | TGCGCCAGCAGCCTAAATCCAGGGGTACTGAACACCGGGGAGCTGTTTTTT | CASSLNPGVLNTGELFF
TRBJ2-2 | TRBV7-9 | - | - | 18 | - | CASSRFGSGGKNTGELFF
TRBJ1-5 | TRBV6-5 | TRBD1 | few | 17 | TGTGCCAGCAGTGCCGGGACAGGGGACTTGCTCAATCAGCCCCAGCATTTT | CASSAGTGDLLNQPQHF
TRBJ2-7 | TRBV20-1 | TRBD2 | - | 14 | TGCAGTGCAATCACCGGGACTAGCGGGACCGAGCAGTACTTC | CSAITGTSGTEQYF
TRBJ2-3 | TRBV6-1 | - | few | 16 | TGTGCCAGCAGCGCCAGACCGGGCCACGGGACAGATACGCAGTATTTT | CASSARPGHGTDTQYF
TRBJ2-3 | TRBV7-3 | - | - | 16 | TGTGCCAGCAGCCCCATTGGGACTTCGTCCACAGATACGCAGTATTTT | CASSPIGTSSTDTQYF
TRBJ2-3 | TRBV6-2/TRBV6-3 | - | - | 15 | TGTGCCAGCAGTTACGTCGGTTCTAGCACAGATACGCAGTATTTT | CASSYVGSSTDTQYF
TRBJ2-2 | TRBV12-3/TRBV12-4 | TRBD2 | few | 16 | TGTGCCAGCACCTCGTGGACTAGCGGGAGAGGCGGGGAGCTGTTTTTT | CASTSWTSGRGGELFF
TRBJ1-4 | TRBV5-1 | - | few | 15 | TGCGCCAGCAGCTTGATGACAGCAACTAATGAAAAACTGTTTTTT | CASSLMTATNEKLFF
TRBJ2-7 | TRBV7-2 | TRBD2 | many | 13 | TGTGCCAGCAGCGCCGGACTAGCGGGAGGGCCGTCGTTC | CASSAGLAGGPSF
TRBJ2-3 | TRBV24-1 | TRBD2 | - | 17 | TGTGCCACCAGTGATTCGGGCGGGGGACGTGCCCCAGATACGCAGTATTTT | CATSDSGGGRAPDTQYF
TRBJ1-1 | TRBV29-1 | - | few | 13 | TGCAGCGTCGCCTACAGGGTTGACACTGAAGCTTTCTTT | CSVAYRVDTEAFF
TRBJ2-7 | TRBV5-1 | TRBD1 | many | 15 | TGCGCCAGCAGCCCCGGACAGGGGTTGTCCTACGAGCAGTACTTC | CASSPGQGLSYEQYF
TRBJ1-1 | TRBV18 | - | - | 15 | TGTGCCAGCTCACCCTCCGGGACGCAGAACACTGAAGCTTTCTTT | CASSPSGTQNTEAFF
TRBJ2-2 | TRBV24-1 | TRBD1 | many | 19 | TGTGCCACCAGTGACCCCGCCGGGACAGTCAGGTTTGGCACCGGGGAGCTGTTTTTT | CATSDPAGTVRFGTGELFF
TRBJ1-5 | TRBV15 | - | - | 14 | TGTGCCACCAGCAGAGATTGGACGGGCTGGCCCCAGCATTTT | CATSRDWTGWPQHF
TRBJ1-6 | TRBV6-5 | - | few | 13 | TGTGCCAGCAGTTACATAAGGACTTCACCCCTCCACTTT | CASSYIRTSPLHF
TRBJ2-3 | TRBV9 | - | - | 14 | TGTGCCAGCAGCGTATACGGAAACACAGATACGCAGTATTTT | CASSVYGNTDTQYF
TRBJ2-3 | TRBV24-1 | - | - | 15 | TGTGCCACCAGTGATTATTGTGAGGAGACAGATACGCAGTATTTT | CATSDYCEETDTQYF
TRBJ2-1 | TRBV6-2/TRBV6-3 | - | few | 12 | TGTGCCAGCAGTAAGACGGCGACGGGGACGTTCTTC | CASSKTATGTFF
TRBJ1-1 | TRBV3-1 | - | - | 12 | TGTGCCAGCAGCCAAGGGGTTGGGGAAGCTTTCTTT | CASSQGVGEAFF
TRBJ2-1 | TRBV7-9 | TRBD2 | few | 14 | TGTGCCAGCAGCCCGCGCCTAGCGGGATTTGAGCAGTTCTTC | CASSPRLAGFEQFF
TRBJ2-1 | TRBV7-9 | TRBD2 | many | 16 | TGTGCCAGCAGCAGGAGGACTAGCGGGAGAGGCGATGAGCAGTTCTTC | CASSRRTSGRGDEQFF
TRBJ2-3 | TRBV10-3 | - | - | 16 | TGTGCCATCAGTGAGCTACTCGAAGAGGGAGAAGATACGCAGTATTTT | CAISELLEEGEDTQYF
TRBJ2-5 | TRBV7-7 | TRBD1 | few | 18 | TGTGCCAGCAGCTTACCGGGACAGGACTTTTTGTACCAAGAGACCCAGTACTTC | CASSLPGQDFLYQETQYF
TRBJ2-2 | TRBV9 | TRBD2 | - | 15 | TGTGCCAGCAGCATACGGACTAGCGGGGTCGGGGAGCTGTTTTTT | CASSIRTSGVGELFF
TRBJ2-7 | TRBV3-1 | - | many | 15 | TGTGCCAGCAGCCAAGCGGCGGGGAGCTCCTACGAGCAGTACTTC | CASSQAAGSSYEQYF
TRBJ2-3 | TRBV4-1 | TRBD2 | - | 17 | TGCGCCAGCAGCCAAGAGGGGGGAGGGTTTGGCACAGATACGCAGTATTTT | CASSQEGGGFGTDTQYF
TRBJ1-4 | TRBV12-3/TRBV12-4 | - | - | 15 | TGTGCCAGCAGTTTACGCCCACCGGCCAATGAAAAACTGTTTTTT | CASSLRPPANEKLFF
TRBJ2-2 | TRBV7-2 | TRBD1 | few | 16 | TGTGCCAGCAGCCCGTACAGGGGGCGCAGCACCGGGGAGCTGTTTTTT | CASSPYRGRSTGELFF
TRBJ2-7 | TRBV4-2 | TRBD2 | - | 15 | TGTGCCAGCAGCCAAGGCCTAGCGGGAGGCCACGAGCAGTACTTC | CASSQGLAGGHEQYF
TRBJ1-4 | TRBV27 | - | - | 16 | TGTGCCAGCAGTTTACGATACAGCTCTGCTAATGAAAAACTGTTTTTT | CASSLRYSSANEKLFF
TRBJ2-7 | TRBV7-6 | - | - | 13 | TGTGCCAGCAGCGCTGGGAAAACCTACGAGCAGTACTTC | CASSAGKTYEQYF
TRBJ1-5 | TRBV12-3/TRBV12-4 | TRBD1 | - | 15 | TGTGCCAGCAACCAACAGGGGGGGACCATCGGGGCCCAGCATTTT | CASNQQGGTIGAQHF
TRBJ2-2 | TRBV7-3 | TRBD2 | few | 17 | TGTGCCAGCAGCTTAACCCGGACTAGCGGGAACACCGGGGAGCTGTTTTTT | CASSLTRTSGNTGELFF
TRBJ2-6 | TRBV6-6 | TRBD2 | - | 16 | TGTGCCAGCAGCCCAGCGGGAGGGGCTGGGGCCAACGTCCTGACTTTC | CASSPAGGAGANVLTF
TRBJ2-7 | TRBV6-5 | - | - | 15 | TGTGCCAGCAGTTACTCCGGGGGAGAGTCATACGAGCAGTACTTC | CASSYSGGESYEQYF
TRBJ1-6 | TRBV5-4 | - | - | 14 | TGTGCCAGCAGCTTTTGGTCAGCGGATTCACCCCTCCACTTT | CASSFWSADSPLHF
TRBJ2-3 | TRBV2 | - | - | 18 | TGTGCCATCCGAGTCTCGCTCAATAGTGGTGTCATAGTGGATACGCAGTATTTT | CAIRVSLNSGVIVDTQYF
TRBJ2-1 | TRBV7-2 | - | many | 13 | TGTGCCAGCAGCTTAGGCAGTAACAATGAGCAGTTCTTC | CASSLGSNNEQFF